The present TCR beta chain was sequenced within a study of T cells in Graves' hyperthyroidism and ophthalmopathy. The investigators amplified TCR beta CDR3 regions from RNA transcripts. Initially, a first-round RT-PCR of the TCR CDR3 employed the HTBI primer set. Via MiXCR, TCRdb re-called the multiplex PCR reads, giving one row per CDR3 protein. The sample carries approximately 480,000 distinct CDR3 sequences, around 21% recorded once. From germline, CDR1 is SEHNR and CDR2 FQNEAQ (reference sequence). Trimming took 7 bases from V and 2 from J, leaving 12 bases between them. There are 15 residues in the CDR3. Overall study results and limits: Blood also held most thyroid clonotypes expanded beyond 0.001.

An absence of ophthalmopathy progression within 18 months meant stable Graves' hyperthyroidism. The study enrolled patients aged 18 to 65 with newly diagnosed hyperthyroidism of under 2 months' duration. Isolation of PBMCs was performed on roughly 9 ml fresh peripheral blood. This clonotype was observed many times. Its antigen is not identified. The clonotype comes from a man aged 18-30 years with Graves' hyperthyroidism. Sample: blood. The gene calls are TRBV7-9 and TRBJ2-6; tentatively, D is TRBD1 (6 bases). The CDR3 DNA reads TGTGCCAGCACCTGGACAGCTCCTGGGGCCAACGTCCTGACTTTC. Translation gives CASTWTAPGANVLTF.